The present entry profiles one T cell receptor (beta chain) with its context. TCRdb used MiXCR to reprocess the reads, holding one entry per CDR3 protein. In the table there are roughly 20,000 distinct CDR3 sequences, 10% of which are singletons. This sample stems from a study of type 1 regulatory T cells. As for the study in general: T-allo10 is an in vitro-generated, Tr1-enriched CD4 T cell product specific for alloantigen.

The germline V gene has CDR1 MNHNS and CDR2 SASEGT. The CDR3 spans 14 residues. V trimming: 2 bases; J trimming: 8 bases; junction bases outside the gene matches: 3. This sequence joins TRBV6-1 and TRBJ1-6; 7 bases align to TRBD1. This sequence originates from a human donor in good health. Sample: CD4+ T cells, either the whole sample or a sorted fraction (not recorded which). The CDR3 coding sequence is TGTGCCAGCAGTGAAATCGGGACAGATTCACCCCTCCACTTT. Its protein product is CASSEIGTDSPLHF.